Listed below are T cell receptor beta chains from one sample, sequenced in a study of blood T cells in healthy people across ages. TCRdb reprocessed the 5' RACE reads via MiXCR and lists one record per CDR3 protein. The table includes some 790,000 distinct CDR3 sequences, roughly 26% detected once. Sequencing was done on a sample of blood. The receptors were gathered from an elderly woman in good health. Each CDR3 is given with its conserved first and last residue. Size is stated for part of the rows, as once, few or many counts, or as a class when the clone is expanded.

v_call,clone_size,cdr3_aa
TRBV6-5,.,CASSYGARQGISYGYTF
TRBV6-5,.,CASSYSTRRTGELFF
TRBV5-1,.,CVSSLGSFSYNEQYF
TRBV7-8,many,CASSLADLAGGKETQYF
TRBV10-3,many,CAIKGRQGTRAQYF
TRBV19,.,CASKRGQDTDTQYF
TRBV3-1,few,CASSLGYLTSNYGYTF
TRBV5-1,few,CASSWAGGTDTQYF
TRBV7-2,.,CASEANYGYTF
TRBV7-2,.,CAGSLTGGGYNEQFF
TRBV14,many,CASSTSARGTQYF
TRBV6-5,many,CASSYSKSGKSNQPQHF
TRBV30,many,CAWSVGPDQETQYF
TRBV28,.,CASSLPARGSEAFF
TRBV7-6,many,CASSRDRGITGELFF
TRBV27,many,CASSFRFQGAGANVLTF
TRBV4-2,.,CASARVSAETQYF
TRBV2,.,CASSIMGTEAFF
TRBV18,.,CASSPGTVMYSNQPQHF
TRBV28,few,CASQGQALSSSSYNEQFF
TRBV10-3,.,CAIRRTGARDGYTF
TRBV20-1,many,CSAEMGSGLAGRETQYF
TRBV29-1,.,CSVDDRASGYGYTF
TRBV7-2,.,CASSLARGARTGELFF
TRBV6-2/TRBV6-3,many,CASSYLGGGSYEQYF
TRBV5-1,.,CAGRLSLGQASTDTQYF
TRBV10-3,.,CAISDGGGNQPQHF
TRBV6-2/TRBV6-3,many,CASSYASRTGARYQETQYF
TRBV7-2,many,CASSYNLAGVTDTQYF
TRBV7-2,.,CASRLRGAINTDTQYF
TRBV18,few,CASSPNRFEAFF
TRBV25-1,many,CASRGTTNTEAFF
TRBV24-1,.,CATSDLQTGAIDTQYF
TRBV5-1,many,CASSLDVSTNEQFF
TRBV29-1,.,CSVETATITDTQYF
TRBV4-3,many,CASSPWGGGVNEQFF
TRBV10-1,many,CASSTGTGFSGANVLTF
TRBV28,few,CASQGYNRQPQHF
TRBV5-1,many,CASSPTSGGRLETQYF
TRBV15,many,CATSRGEGLSKNIQYF
TRBV7-2,many,CASSLAAGRDEQFF
TRBV20-1,.,CSASLLQRGGFEQFF
TRBV16,.,CASSNTQTGNYGYTF
TRBV5-1,many,CASSLGPAVTGELFF
TRBV4-1,many,CASSQEPQAPYEQYF
TRBV6-2/TRBV6-3,.,CASSWETGRNEQFF
TRBV12-3/TRBV12-4,many,CASSHPTSPGKLFF
TRBV12-3/TRBV12-4,.,CASSLASGGVSTDTEYF
TRBV12-3/TRBV12-4,many,CASTRGETQYF
TRBV20-1,many,CSAWTGGSERYTF
TRBV12-3/TRBV12-4,few,CASSPQRGLGELFF
TRBV2,.,CASTRDTGANTEAFF
TRBV11-2,.,CASSLESFDNEQYF
TRBV7-2,.,CASCLTGDRSPLHF
TRBV7-9,many,CASSLEGDRARQYF